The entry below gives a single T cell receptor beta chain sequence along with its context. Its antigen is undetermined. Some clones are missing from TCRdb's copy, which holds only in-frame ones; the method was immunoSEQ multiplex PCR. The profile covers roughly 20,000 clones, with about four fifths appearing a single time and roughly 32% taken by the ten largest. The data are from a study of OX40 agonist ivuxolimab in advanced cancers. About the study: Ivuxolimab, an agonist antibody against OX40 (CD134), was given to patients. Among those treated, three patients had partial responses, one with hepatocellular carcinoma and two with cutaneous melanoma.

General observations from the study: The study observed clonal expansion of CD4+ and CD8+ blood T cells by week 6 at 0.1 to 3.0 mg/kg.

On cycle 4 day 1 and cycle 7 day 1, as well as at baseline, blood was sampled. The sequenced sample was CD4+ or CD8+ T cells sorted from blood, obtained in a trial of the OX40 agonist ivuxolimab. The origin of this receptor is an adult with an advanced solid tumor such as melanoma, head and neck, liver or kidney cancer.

The CDR3 DNA is TGTGCCAGTAGTATATCGGCCGTCGGGGAAAAACTGTTTTTT. Amino acid sequence: CASSISAVGEKLFF. The gene calls are TRBV19 and TRBJ1-4; D gene uncertain. Per germline, CDR1 LNHDA and CDR2 SQIVND (reference sequence). Trimming took 2 bases from V and 8 from J, leaving 12 bases between them. The CDR3 totals 14 residues.